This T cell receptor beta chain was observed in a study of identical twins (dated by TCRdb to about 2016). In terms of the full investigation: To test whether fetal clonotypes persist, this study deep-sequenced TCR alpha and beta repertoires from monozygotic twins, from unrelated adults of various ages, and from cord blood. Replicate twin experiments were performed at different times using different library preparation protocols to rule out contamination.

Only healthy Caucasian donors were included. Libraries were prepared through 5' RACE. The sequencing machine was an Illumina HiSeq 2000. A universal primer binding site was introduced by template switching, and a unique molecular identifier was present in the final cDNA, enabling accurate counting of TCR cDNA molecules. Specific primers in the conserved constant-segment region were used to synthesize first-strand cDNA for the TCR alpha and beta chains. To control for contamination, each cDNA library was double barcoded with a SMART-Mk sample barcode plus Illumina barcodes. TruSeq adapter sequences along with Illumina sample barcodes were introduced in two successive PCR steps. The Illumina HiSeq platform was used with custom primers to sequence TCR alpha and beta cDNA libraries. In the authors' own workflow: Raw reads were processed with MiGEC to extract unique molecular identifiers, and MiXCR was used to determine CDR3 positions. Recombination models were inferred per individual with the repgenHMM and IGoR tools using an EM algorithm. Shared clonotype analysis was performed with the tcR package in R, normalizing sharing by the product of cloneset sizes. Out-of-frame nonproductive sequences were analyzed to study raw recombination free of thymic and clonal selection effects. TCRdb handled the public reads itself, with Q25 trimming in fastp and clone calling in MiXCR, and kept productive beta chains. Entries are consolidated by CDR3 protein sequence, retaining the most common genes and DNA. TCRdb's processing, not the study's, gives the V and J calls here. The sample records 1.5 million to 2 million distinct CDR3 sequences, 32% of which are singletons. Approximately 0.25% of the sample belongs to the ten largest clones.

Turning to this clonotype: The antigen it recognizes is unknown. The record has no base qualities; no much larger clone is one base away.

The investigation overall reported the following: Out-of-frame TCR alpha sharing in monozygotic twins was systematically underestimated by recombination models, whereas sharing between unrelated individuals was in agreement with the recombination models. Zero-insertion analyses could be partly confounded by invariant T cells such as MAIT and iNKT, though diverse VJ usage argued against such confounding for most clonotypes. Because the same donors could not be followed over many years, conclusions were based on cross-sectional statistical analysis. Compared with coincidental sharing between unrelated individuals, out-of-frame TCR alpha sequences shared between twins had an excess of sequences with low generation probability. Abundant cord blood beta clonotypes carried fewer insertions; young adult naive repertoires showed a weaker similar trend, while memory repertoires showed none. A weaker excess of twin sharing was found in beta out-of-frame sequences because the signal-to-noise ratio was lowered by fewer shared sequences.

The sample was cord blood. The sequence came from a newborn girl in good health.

CDR3 protein: CASSVSPYGEQYF. The DNA sequence reads TGTGCCAGCAGCGTAAGCCCTTATGGCGAGCAGTACTTC. The chain is encoded by TRBV9 joined to TRBJ2-7; no D gene is confidently identified. The junction shows trimming of 1 base on V and 6 bases on J, plus 11 bases between the germline ends. The CDR3 numbers 13 residues from cysteine through phenylalanine. The entry retains the CDR3 DNA only, 39 bases that are in frame from base 1. For CDR1 and CDR2, the germline V gene lists SGDLS and YYNGEE. The CDR3 plus the reference TRBV9 and TRBJ2-7 genes for the other parts give the full variable domain: DSGVTQTPKHLITATGQRVTLRCSPRSGDLSVYWYQQSLDQGLQFLIQYYNGEERAKGNILERFSAQQFPDLHSELNLSSLELGDSALYFCASSVSPYGEQYFGPGTRLTVT.